The text below deals with one TCR beta chain. The antigen is not known. This specimen comes from a study of radiotherapy plus CTLA-4 blockade in lung cancer. Using immunoSEQ multiplex PCR, the repertoire was profiled, and TCRdb retains in-frame clones only, with some absent. The sample comprises about 76,000 clones, under 90% of which are singletons, and approximately 0.8% rests with the top ten. Findings of the study overall: In blood, after radiotherapy plus ipilimumab, tumor-derived TCR clones expanded.

The ends were cut back, 5 bases at V and 0 bases at J, with 13 bases in the middle. The V gene's germline CDR1 is MDHEN and CDR2 SYDVKM. The CDR3 runs 15 residues. This material consisted of peripheral blood, taken from a patient treated with radiotherapy plus ipilimumab. The source is a human donor with non-small cell lung cancer who had stable disease on radiotherapy plus ipilimumab. The rearrangement joins TRBV28 to TRBJ1-1, with D unresolved. Here the CDR3 DNA reads TGTGCCAGCAGTCCGCCCAGTATTATGAACACTGAAGCTTTCTTT. Encoded protein: CASSPPSIMNTEAFF.